There are many counts of the clone carrying this T cell receptor beta chain. Its matching antigen is unknown. Germline loops: CDR1 MNHEY, CDR2 SVGAGI. The CDR3 extends over 17 amino acids. V was pared by 0 bases and J by 9 bases, with 15 bases of the junction left unmatched. TCRbeta library preparation incorporated unique molecular identifiers. TCRdb independently ran MiXCR on the PCR reads; one entry per CDR3 protein. The sample consists of hundreds of thousands of distinct CDR3 sequences, approximately 13% of them appearing once. This sample was included in a study of T-cell reconstitution after alpha-beta-depleted transplantation in children. General study results and limits: T-cell numbers and diversity one year post-transplant derived largely from freshly generated T cells. About two months after transplant, alpha-beta T cells reportedly came from several hundred expanded graft clones.

The clonotype was recovered from a male patient under 18 who had a stem cell transplant for acute myeloid leukemia, so the T cells may come from the graft donor. The chain carries TRBV6-5 and TRBJ2-3, with 7 bases aligning to TRBD1. Source: PBMCs, mostly from graft donor cells, taken 360 days after TCRalphabeta/CD19-depleted stem cell transplant. The CDR3 coding sequence is TGTGCCAGCAGTTACTCGGTCAGACAGGGAAGGGATGAGACGCAGTATTTT. Encoded protein: CASSYSVRQGRDETQYF.